The sequence of this TCR beta chain was determined in a study of T cell responses to AZD1222 COVID-19 vaccine (dated by TCRdb to the early 2020s). Looking at the study overall: A total of about 240 trial participants underwent TCR sequencing, of whom around 200 received two doses of AZD1222 and about 25 received two doses of the MenACWY control vaccine. Enrollment into the trials was organized by age into subgroups of 18-55, 56-69 and 70-plus years, and those subgroups contained approximately 160, 26 and 62 TCR-sequenced participants, respectively. What the research found in general, with its limitations: Vaccine-associated CD4 TCRs spanned the whole spike protein, with dominant responses in regions 160-218 and 743-854. In the small 56-69-year group, the increase in depth fell short of significance, most likely because of low power. Most participants were white British and females outnumbered males, and the authors suggested that clonal diversity may have been underestimated. Conclusions about previously exposed vaccinees were limited because only six AZD1222 recipients were SARS-CoV-2 seropositive at baseline. Reportedly, almost half of the unique spike-specific TCRs recognized epitopes lying outside the regions that are mutated in the B.1.351 and B.1.1.7 variants. A significant rise in spike-specific TCR breadth and depth was observed after two AZD1222 doses relative to day 0 and relative to MenACWY recipients. Because no day 14 peak-response samples were available, the repertoires could be characterized only after the peak T cell response.

The CDR3 regions of human TCRbeta chains were analyzed by immunosequencing. Per the authors' processing: TCRs in the repertoires were compared against a reference library of SARS-CoV-2-specific TCRs that had been generated with the MIRA antigen-specificity platform. Breadth was defined as the fraction of unique TCRs that were SARS-CoV-2-associated. Depth was defined as the fraction of total T cells that were SARS-CoV-2-associated. Using the MIRA data, every spike-specific TCR was mapped to the spike region that the TCR reacted to and assigned to either a CD4 or a CD8 class. Log10-transformed breadth and depth values were compared by one-way ANOVA with Sidak's multiple comparisons tests. TCRdb took this table from immuneACCESS and kept in-frame rearrangements with V and J called. Such tables lack part of the clones; where checked against another copy, unresolved V genes explain under half of the gap, and the rest is unexplained. The V and J calls and clone size come from that table; D and trimming were worked out from the DNA. The sample yields about 120,000 clones; 80% to 90% were counted once. Of the sample, under 4.5% is held by the ten largest clones.

Relative to germline, V is 5 bases shorter and J is 3 bases shorter, with 10 bases between their ends. CDR1 and CDR2 are drawn from the germline V gene: SGHTA, FQGNSA. The CDR3 runs 13 amino acids, cysteine and phenylalanine included. Here the CDR3 DNA is all that survives: 39 bases in frame from base 1. With regard to this clone: The antigen this receptor binds is unknown. Per-base quality was not reported, and no clone a single base away is much larger than it.

The label giving this sample's time point can be read as: baseline before first vaccination. The treatment or condition label corresponds to: meningococcal conjugate vaccine given as trial control. The vaccinee samples were drawn from two UK trials, COV001 and COV002, one of which was a single-blind randomized controlled phase 2/3 trial testing AZD1222 (ChAdOx1 nCoV-19) in healthy adults. Trial participant PBMC samples were collected at day 0 and day 28 after the second dose for TCRbeta chain sequencing. Sequenced material: peripheral blood, taken on day 0 of MenACWY control vaccination. The V and J genes are TRBV7-2 and TRBJ1-2, with the identity of the D gene unclear. This sequence was found in an adult in good health. The CDR3 has the sequence CASSVERDYGYTF. The nucleotide sequence is TGTGCCAGCAGCGTTGAGAGGGACTATGGCTACACCTTC.